Described below is a single TCR beta chain sequence and its context. Its cognate antigen is unknown. The sample belongs to a study of OX40 agonist ivuxolimab in advanced cancers. Only in-frame clones appear in the TCRdb table, and some are missing; sequencing was by immunoSEQ multiplex PCR. The sample contains roughly 110,000 clones, about 91% of which appear only once. Peripheral blood came from all dose cohorts at three timepoints. Findings of the study overall: CD8+ T cells (on average) carried more expanded clones than CD4+ T cells.

Sequenced here: CD4+ or CD8+ T cells sorted from blood, sampled in a trial of the OX40 agonist ivuxolimab. The TCR originated in an adult with an advanced solid tumor such as melanoma, head and neck, liver or kidney cancer.

CDR3 protein: CASSTSLAGVADTQYF. Written as DNA, the CDR3 is TGCGCCAGCAGCACCTCACTAGCGGGAGTCGCAGATACGCAGTATTTT. V gene TRBV5-1 combines with J gene TRBJ2-3; the match to TRBD2 covers 11 bases. This CDR3 spans 16 amino acids. J lost 4 bases, V lost 4 bases, and 8 bases had no gene match. Germline V lookup: CDR1 SGHRS, CDR2 YFSETQ. Drawing the rest from reference TRBV5-1 and TRBJ2-3, the complete variable domain is KAGVTQTPRYLIKTRGQQVTLSCSPISGHRSVSWYQQTPGQGLQFLFEYFSETQRNKGNFPGRFSGRQFSNSRSEMNVSTLELGDSALYLCASSTSLAGVADTQYFGPGTRLTVL.